This T cell receptor beta chain was captured by sequencing in a study of radiotherapy plus CTLA-4 blockade in lung cancer. Study context: Objective responses arose in approximately 17% of patients, and 25% to 35% experienced disease control.

Measured with immunoSEQ multiplex PCR; TCRdb has only the in-frame clones, and not every one. Of approximately 38,000 clones listed, about 86% are singletons. The specimen was peripheral blood, collected from a patient treated with radiotherapy plus ipilimumab. This TCR derives from a human donor with non-small cell lung cancer whose response to radiotherapy plus ipilimumab could not be evaluated.

The DNA for the CDR3 is TGTGCCAGCAGTGAGTTTCGACAGGGCATTAGTACGCAGTATTTT. Its protein product is CASSEFRQGISTQYF. V and J are TRBV6-1 and TRBJ2-3; TRBD1 matches 7 bases. The CDR3 sequence is 15 residues long. With 3 bases clipped from V and 8 bases from J, the junction kept 11 bases outside the gene matches. CDR1 is MNHNS and CDR2 is SASEGT in the germline V gene.